The 5 T cell receptor beta chains given below trace back to one sample, sequenced in a study of cytomegalovirus exposure and HLA in healthy donors. It was with 60 Vbeta and 13 Jbeta primers that the PCR ran. Assay: immunoSEQ multiplex PCR; the TCRdb copy retains only in-frame clones and omits some. The sample lists about 160,000 clones, roughly 80% occurring once. Material: PBMCs. These receptors were collected from a man aged 45-65 years in good health and CMV-seropositive.

This chain connects TRBV28 to TRBJ1-2, with D perhaps matching TRBD1 (6 bases). Germline V CDR1 and CDR2: MDHEN, SYDVKM. The V end lost 7 bases, the J end lost 8 bases, and 20 bases lay between the germline ends. The length of the CDR3 is 14 residues. For the CDR3, the DNA is TGTGCCAGCACCCCAAGCCACAGGGCGGGCGGCTACACCTTC. It translates to CASTPSHRAGGYTF.

The V and J genes are TRBV7-2 and TRBJ2-5, with 9 bases matching TRBD1. V shed 2 bases and J 2 bases; nucleotides not matched to a gene: 3. Germline V gives CDR1 SGHTA, CDR2 FQGNSA. CDR3 length equals 15 residues. CDR3: CASSLSGTGQETQYF. For the CDR3, the DNA is TGTGCCAGCAGCTTAAGTGGGACAGGGCAAGAGACCCAGTACTTC. The entire variable domain, with the rest obtained from reference TRBV7-2 and TRBJ2-5, is as follows: GAGVSQSPSNKVTEKGKDVELRCDPISGHTALYWYRQSLGQGLEFLIYFQGNSAPDKSGLPSDRFSAERTGGSVSTLTIQRTQQEDSAVYLCASSLSGTGQETQYFGPGTRLLVL.

Worth noting for this clone: Other DNA sequences in this sample translate to the same CDR3. V gene TRBV5-1 combines with J gene TRBJ2-7; 7 bases are shared with TRBD1. After removal of 1 base from V and 2 bases from J, the junction contained 3 bases not matched to a gene. Per germline, CDR1 SGHRS and CDR2 YFSETQ. The CDR3 has 14 residues. The CDR3 loop is CASSLWQGAYEQYF. The CDR3 bases are TGCGCCAGCAGCTTGTGGCAGGGGGCCTACGAGCAGTACTTC. Using reference TRBV5-1 and TRBJ2-7 for the parts outside the CDR3, the full variable domain is KAGVTQTPRYLIKTRGQQVTLSCSPISGHRSVSWYQQTPGQGLQFLFEYFSETQRNKGNFPGRFSGRQFSNSRSEMNVSTLELGDSALYLCASSLWQGAYEQYFGPGTRLTVT.

The V gene is TRBV2, the J gene TRBJ2-3, with D perhaps TRBD1 (5 bases). The CDR3 spans 15 residues. The V gene lost 2 bases and the J gene lost 0 bases, with 9 bases spanning the gap. Germline-derived CDR1 and CDR2 are SNHLY and FYNNEI. CDR3 in DNA: TGTGCCAGCAGTGAACAGGGTGGTAGCACAGATACGCAGTATTTT. Translated: CASSEQGGSTDTQYF. The complete variable domain, with remaining parts taken from reference TRBV2 and TRBJ2-3, reads EPEVTQTPSHQVTQMGQEVILRCVPISNHLYFYWYRQILGQKVEFLVSFYNNEISEKSEIFDDQFSVERPDGSNFTLKIRSTKLEDSAMYFCASSEQGGSTDTQYFGPGTRLTVL.

This sequence joins TRBV5-6 and TRBJ2-7, with no clear D. Germline CDR1 reads SGHDT; CDR2 reads YYEEEE. The V end lost 2 bases, the J end lost 4 bases, and 13 bases lay between the germline ends. The CDR3 extends over 14 amino acids. The CDR3 region has the DNA TGTGCCAGCAGCTTTAATGACTGGCGGTACGAGCAGTACTTC. Translating gives CASSFNDWRYEQYF.